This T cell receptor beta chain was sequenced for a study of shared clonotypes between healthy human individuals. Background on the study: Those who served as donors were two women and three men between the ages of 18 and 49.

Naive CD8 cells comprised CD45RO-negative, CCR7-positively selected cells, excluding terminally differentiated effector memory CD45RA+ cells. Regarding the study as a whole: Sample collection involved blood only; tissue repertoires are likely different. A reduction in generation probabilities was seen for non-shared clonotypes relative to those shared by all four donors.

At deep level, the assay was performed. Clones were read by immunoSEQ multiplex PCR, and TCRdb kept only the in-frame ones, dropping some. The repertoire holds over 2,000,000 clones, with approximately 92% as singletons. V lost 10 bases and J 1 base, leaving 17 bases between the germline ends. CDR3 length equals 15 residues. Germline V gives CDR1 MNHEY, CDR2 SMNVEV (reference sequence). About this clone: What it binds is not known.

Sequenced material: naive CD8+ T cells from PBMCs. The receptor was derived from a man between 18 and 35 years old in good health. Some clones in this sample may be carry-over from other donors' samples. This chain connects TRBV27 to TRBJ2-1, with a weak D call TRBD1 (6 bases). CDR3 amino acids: CATEQSGTSYNEQFF. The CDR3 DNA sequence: TGTGCCACCGAACAATCCGGGACATCCTACAATGAGCAGTTCTTC.